The source of this T cell receptor (beta chain) is a study of T cell responses to AZD1222 COVID-19 vaccine. Study-level points and caveats: The repertoires were collected only after the peak T cell response. Clonal diversity may have been underestimated in mostly white British donors.

Data came from immunoSEQ multiplex PCR; TCRdb stores just in-frame clones and leaves some out. The sample holds over 100,000 clones, approximately 84% seen once. This clone has only a few counts. What it recognizes is unknown. The source of this sequence is an adult in good health. Sequencing used peripheral blood, obtained on day 0 of AZD1222 vaccination.

The CDR3 spells CASGSFRGEGAFF. The CDR3 coding sequence is TGTGCTAGTGGCTCCTTCAGGGGTGAGGGGGCTTTCTTT. The rearrangement links TRBV12-5 to TRBJ1-1, with D possibly being TRBD1 (6 bases). V dropped 6 bases and J dropped 11 bases, with 19 bases sitting between them. Germline values: CDR1 LGHNT, CDR2 FRNRAP. The length of the CDR3 is 13 residues.